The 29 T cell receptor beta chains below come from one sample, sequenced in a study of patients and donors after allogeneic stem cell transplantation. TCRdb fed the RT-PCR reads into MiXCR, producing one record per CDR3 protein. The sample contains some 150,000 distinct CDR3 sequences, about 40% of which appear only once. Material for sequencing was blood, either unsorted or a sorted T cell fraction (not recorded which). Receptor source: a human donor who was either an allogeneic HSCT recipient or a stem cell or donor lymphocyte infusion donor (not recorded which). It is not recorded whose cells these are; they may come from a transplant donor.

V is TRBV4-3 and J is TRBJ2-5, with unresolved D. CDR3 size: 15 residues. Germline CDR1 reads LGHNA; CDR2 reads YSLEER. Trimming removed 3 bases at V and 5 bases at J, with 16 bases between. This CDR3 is CASSHKQDPRETQYF. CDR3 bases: TGCGCCAGCAGCCATAAGCAGGACCCCCGGGAGACCCAGTACTTC.

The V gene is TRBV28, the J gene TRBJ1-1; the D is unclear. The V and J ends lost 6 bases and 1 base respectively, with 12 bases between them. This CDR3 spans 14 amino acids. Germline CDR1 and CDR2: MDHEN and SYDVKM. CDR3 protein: CASSFGVSNTEAFF. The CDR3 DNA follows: TGTGCCAGCAGCTTCGGGGTATCGAACACTGAAGCTTTCTTT.

CDR3 in amino acids: CATRTGIYGYTF. The CDR3 DNA reads as TGTGCCACTCGGACAGGGATCTATGGCTACACCTTC. V is TRBV12-3 or TRBV12-4 and J is TRBJ1-2; 8 nucleotides match TRBD1. CDR3 length equals 12 residues. V shed 10 bases and J 4 bases; nucleotides not matched to a gene: 5.

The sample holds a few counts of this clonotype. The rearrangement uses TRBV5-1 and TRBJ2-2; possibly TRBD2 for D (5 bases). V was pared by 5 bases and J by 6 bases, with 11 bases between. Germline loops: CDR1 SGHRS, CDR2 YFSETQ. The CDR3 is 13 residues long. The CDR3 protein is CASSRGGPGELFF. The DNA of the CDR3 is TGCGCCAGCAGTCGGGGTGGCCCCGGGGAGCTGTTTTTT.

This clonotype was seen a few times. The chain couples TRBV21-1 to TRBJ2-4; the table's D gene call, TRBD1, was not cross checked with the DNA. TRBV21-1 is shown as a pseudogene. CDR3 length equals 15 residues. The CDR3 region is CASSFQRVRENIQYF. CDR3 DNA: TGTGCCAGCAGCTTCCAGAGAGTCAGGGAAAACATTCAGTACTTC.

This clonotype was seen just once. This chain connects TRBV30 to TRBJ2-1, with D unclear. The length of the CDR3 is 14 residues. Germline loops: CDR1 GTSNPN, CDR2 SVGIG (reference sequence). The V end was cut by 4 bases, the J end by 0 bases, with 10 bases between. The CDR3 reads CAWTPGDSYNEQFF. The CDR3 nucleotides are TGTGCCTGGACCCCGGGTGACTCCTACAATGAGCAGTTCTTC. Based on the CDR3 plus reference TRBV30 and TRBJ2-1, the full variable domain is SQTIHQWPATLVQPVGSPLSLECTVEGTSNPNLYWYRQAAGRGLQLLFYSVGIGQISSEVPQNLSASRPQDRQFILSSKKLLLSDSGFYLCAWTPGDSYNEQFFGPGTRLTVL.

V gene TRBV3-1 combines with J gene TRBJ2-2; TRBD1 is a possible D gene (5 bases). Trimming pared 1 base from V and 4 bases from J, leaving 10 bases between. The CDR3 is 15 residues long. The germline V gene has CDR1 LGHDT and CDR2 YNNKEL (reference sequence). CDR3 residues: CASSQGGPSTGELFF. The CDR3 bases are TGTGCCAGCAGCCAAGGGGGCCCTTCCACCGGGGAGCTGTTTTTT.

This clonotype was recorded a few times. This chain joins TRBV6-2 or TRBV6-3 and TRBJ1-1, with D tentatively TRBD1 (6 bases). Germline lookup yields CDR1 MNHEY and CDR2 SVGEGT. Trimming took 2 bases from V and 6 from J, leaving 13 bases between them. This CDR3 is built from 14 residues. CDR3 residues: CASSYPQGYAEAFF. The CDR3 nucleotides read TGTGCCAGCAGTTACCCCCAGGGGTACGCTGAAGCTTTCTTT.

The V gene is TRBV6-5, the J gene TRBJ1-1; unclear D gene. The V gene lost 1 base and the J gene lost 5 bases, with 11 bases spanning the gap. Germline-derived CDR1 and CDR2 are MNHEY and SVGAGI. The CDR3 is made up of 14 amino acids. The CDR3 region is CASSYFDARTEAFF. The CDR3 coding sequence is TGTGCCAGCAGTTACTTCGACGCGCGGACTGAAGCTTTCTTT.

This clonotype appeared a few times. CDR3 DNA sequence: TGTGCCAGCAGTTTAGATGTAGGTACAGGTTGGTACAATGAGCAGTTCTTC. Its protein product is CASSLDVGTGWYNEQFF. The V call is TRBV12-3 or TRBV12-4, the J call TRBJ2-1; D perhaps matches TRBD1 (5 bases). The CDR3 is 17 residues long. The V and J ends lost 1 base and 4 bases respectively, with 17 bases between them.

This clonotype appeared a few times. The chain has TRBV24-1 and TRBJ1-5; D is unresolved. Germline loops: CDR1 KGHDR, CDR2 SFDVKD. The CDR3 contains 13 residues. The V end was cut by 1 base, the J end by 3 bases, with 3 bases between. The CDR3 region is CATSDLANQPQHF. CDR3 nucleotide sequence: TGTGCCACCAGTGATTTAGCCAATCAGCCCCAGCATTTT.

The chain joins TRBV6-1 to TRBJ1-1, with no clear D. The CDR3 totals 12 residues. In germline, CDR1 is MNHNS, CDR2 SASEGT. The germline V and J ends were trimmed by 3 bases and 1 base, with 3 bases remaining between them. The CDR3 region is CASSDRNTEAFF. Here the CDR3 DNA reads TGTGCCAGCAGTGACAGGAACACTGAAGCTTTCTTT.

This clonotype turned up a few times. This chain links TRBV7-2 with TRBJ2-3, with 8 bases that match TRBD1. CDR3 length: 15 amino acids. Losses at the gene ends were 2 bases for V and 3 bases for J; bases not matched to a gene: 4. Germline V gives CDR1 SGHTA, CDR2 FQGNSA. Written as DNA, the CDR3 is TGTGCCAGCAGCTTACAGACAGGGGCTACAGATACGCAGTATTTT. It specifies CASSLQTGATDTQYF.

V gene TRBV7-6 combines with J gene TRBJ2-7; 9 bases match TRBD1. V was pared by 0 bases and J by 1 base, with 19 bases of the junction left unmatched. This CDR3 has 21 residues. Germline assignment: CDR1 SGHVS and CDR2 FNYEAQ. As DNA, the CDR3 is TGTGCCAGCAGCTTAGCATTAGGAGTACAGGGGGCTGTTTCGTTTTCCTACGAGCAGTACTTC. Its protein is CASSLALGVQGAVSFSYEQYF.

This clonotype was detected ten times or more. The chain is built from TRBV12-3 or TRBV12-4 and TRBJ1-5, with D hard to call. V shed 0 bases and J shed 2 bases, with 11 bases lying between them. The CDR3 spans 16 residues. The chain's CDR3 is CASSLARGPGNQPQHF. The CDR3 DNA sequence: TGTGCCAGCAGTTTAGCGCGCGGGCCCGGCAATCAGCCCCAGCATTTT.

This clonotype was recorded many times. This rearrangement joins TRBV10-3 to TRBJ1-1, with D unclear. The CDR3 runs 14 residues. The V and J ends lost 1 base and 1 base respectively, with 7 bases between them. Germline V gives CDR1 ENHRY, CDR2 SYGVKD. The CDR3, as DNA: TGTGCCATCAGTGAGTTTCCGCGGAACACTGAAGCTTTCTTT. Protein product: CAISEFPRNTEAFF.

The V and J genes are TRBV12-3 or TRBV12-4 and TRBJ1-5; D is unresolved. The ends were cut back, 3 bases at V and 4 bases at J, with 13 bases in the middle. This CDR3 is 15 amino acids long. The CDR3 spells CASSLGRVKNQPQHF. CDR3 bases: TGTGCCAGCAGTTTGGGTAGGGTCAAGAATCAGCCCCAGCATTTT.

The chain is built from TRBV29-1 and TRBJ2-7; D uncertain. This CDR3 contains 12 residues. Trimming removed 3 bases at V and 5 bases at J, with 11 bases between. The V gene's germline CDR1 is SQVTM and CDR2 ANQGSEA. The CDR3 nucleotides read TGCAGCGTTGATTTAGGGATGAACGAGCAGTACTTC. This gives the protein CSVDLGMNEQYF.

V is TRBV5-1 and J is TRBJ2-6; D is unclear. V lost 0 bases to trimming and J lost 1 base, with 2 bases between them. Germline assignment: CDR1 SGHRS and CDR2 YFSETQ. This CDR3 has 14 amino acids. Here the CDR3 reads CASSLVSGANVLTF. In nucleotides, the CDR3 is TGCGCCAGCAGCTTGGTTTCTGGGGCCAACGTCCTGACTTTC.

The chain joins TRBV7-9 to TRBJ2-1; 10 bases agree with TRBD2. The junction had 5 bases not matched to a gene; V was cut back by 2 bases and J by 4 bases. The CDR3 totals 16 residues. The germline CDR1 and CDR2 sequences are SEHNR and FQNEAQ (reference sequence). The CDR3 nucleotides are TGTGCCAGCAGCTTACCAGGACTAGCGGCGTACAATGAGCAGTTCTTC. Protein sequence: CASSLPGLAAYNEQFF.

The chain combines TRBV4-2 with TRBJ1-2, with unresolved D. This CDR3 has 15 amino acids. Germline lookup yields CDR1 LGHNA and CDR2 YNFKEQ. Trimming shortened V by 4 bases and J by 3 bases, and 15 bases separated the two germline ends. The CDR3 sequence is CASSLTEEGYYGYTF. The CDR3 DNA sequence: TGTGCCAGCAGCCTGACGGAGGAAGGTTACTATGGCTACACCTTC.

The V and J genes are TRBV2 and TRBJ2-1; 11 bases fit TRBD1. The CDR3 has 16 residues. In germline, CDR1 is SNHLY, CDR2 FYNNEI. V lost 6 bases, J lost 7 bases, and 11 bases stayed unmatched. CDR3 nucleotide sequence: TGTGCCAGCAGGACTACCGGGACAGGGGGAAGAAATGAGCAGTTCTTC. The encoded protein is CASRTTGTGGRNEQFF.

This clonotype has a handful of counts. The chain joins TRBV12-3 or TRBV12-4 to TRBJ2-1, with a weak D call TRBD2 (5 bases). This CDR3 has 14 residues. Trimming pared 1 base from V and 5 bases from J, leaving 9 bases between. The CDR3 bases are TGTGCCAGCAGTTTAGAAGGACTCAACAATGAGCAGTTCTTC. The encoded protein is CASSLEGLNNEQFF.

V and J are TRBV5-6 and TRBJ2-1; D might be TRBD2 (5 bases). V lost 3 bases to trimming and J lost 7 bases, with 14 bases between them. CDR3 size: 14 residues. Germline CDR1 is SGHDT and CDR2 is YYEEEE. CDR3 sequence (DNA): TGTGCCAGCAGCTCTTTAGGGAGCCCGAATGAGCAGTTCTTC. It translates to CASSSLGSPNEQFF.

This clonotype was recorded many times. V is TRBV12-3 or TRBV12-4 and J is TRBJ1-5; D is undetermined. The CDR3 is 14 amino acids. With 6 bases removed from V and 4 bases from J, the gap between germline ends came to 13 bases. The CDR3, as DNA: TGTGCCAGCAGCTCCGGGCTTGGGAATCAGCCCCAGCATTTT. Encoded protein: CASSSGLGNQPQHF.

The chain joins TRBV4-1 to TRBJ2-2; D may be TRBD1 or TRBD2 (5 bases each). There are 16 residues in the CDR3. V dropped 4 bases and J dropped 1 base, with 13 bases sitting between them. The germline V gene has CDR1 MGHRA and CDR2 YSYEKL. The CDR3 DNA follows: TGCGCCAGCAGCCCAGGGAGCAGCTTGAACACCGGGGAGCTGTTTTTT. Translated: CASSPGSSLNTGELFF.

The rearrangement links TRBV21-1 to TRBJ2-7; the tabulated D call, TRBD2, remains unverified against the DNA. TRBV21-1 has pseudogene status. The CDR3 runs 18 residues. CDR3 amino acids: CASSKKGPAGGPSYEQYV. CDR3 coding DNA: TGTGCCAGCAGCAAAAAAGGGCCTGCGGGGGGGCCCTCCTACGAGCAGTACGTC.

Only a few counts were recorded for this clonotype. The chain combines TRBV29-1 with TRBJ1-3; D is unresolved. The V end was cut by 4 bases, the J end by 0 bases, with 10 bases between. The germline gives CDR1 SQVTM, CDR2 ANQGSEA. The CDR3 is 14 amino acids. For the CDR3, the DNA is TGCAGCGTTGGGCCTGGGATCTCTGGAAACACCATATATTTT. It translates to CSVGPGISGNTIYF.

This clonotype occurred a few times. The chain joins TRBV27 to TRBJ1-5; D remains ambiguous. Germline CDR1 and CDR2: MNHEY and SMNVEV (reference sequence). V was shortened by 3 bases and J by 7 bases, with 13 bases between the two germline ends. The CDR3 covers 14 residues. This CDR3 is CASSLWAGGQPQHF. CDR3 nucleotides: TGTGCCAGCAGTTTGTGGGCAGGAGGCCAGCCCCAGCATTTT.